One sample yielded the 30 T cell receptor beta chains listed below, sequenced in a study of cytomegalovirus exposure and HLA in healthy donors. Both 60 Vbeta primers and 13 Jbeta primers went into the PCR. This table comes from immunoSEQ multiplex PCR, and its TCRdb copy is limited to in-frame clones, with some not included. The profile covers some 180,000 clones, with 80% to 85% appearing a single time and 2.3% taken by the ten largest. Sequenced input: PBMCs. The source is a male donor in good health and CMV-seronegative.

The chain recombines TRBV6-1 with TRBJ1-1; TRBD1 might be the D (6 bases). With 6 bases removed from V and 1 base from J, the gap between germline ends came to 12 bases. The CDR3 spans 14 residues. Germline V gene lookup returns CDR1 MNHNS and CDR2 SASEGT. CDR3 in amino acids: CASRAGQRNTEAFF. DNA for the CDR3: TGTGCCAGCAGGGCCGGACAGCGGAACACTGAAGCTTTCTTT.

This clone was found a few times. The CDR3 bases are TGCGCCAGCAGCCAGCAGGGGGACCAAGAGACCCAGTACTTC. As protein: CASSQQGDQETQYF. V gene TRBV5-1 combines with J gene TRBJ2-5; 7 bases match TRBD1. Germline CDR1 SGHRS, CDR2 YFSETQ. The CDR3 runs 14 residues. V trimming: 4 bases; J trimming: 0 bases; junction bases outside the gene matches: 3.

The chain employs TRBV4-3 and TRBJ1-1, with D perhaps matching TRBD1 (5 bases). The V end lost 0 bases, the J end lost 4 bases, and 15 bases lay between the germline ends. This CDR3 has 16 amino acids. Germline V gene lookup returns CDR1 LGHNA and CDR2 YSLEER. In DNA form, the CDR3 reads TGCGCCAGCAGCCAAGACCCCAGGGCGTTTGGCACTGAAGCTTTCTTT. Residues: CASSQDPRAFGTEAFF.

The CDR3: CASSLNLFTGELFF. CDR3 bases: TGTGCCAGCAGCTTAAATCTGTTCACCGGGGAGCTGTTTTTT. The rearrangement links TRBV11-2 to TRBJ2-2, with D hard to call. The germline gives CDR1 SGHAT, CDR2 FQNNGV. V gave up 2 bases and J gave up 4 bases, with 8 bases separating them. The CDR3 loop spans 14 amino acids.

The chain links TRBV25-1 to TRBJ1-3, with TRBD1 as a possible D gene (6 bases). The V gene lost 3 bases and the J gene lost 1 base, with 13 bases spanning the gap. Germline CDR1 reads MGHDK; CDR2 reads SYGVNS. This CDR3 comprises 16 residues. This chain's CDR3 is CASSEPGALSGNTIYF. The CDR3 DNA reads as TGTGCCAGCAGTGAGCCAGGGGCGCTTTCTGGAAACACCATATATTTT.

The chain is built from TRBV18 and TRBJ2-2; tentatively, D is TRBD2 (6 bases). Looked up from germline, CDR1 is KGHSH and CDR2 is LQKENI. This CDR3 has 14 amino acids. V shed 3 bases and J shed 4 bases, with 9 bases lying between them. CDR3 bases: TGTGCCAGCTCACCGCAGGGAGGCACCGGGGAGCTGTTTTTT. Translated, it gives CASSPQGGTGELFF.

The chain recombines TRBV4-1 with TRBJ1-5; D is unclear. Deletions cut 0 bases from V and 4 bases from J, with 13 bases between. This CDR3 is built from 16 residues. Per germline, CDR1 MGHRA and CDR2 YSYEKL. For the CDR3, the DNA is TGCGCCAGCAGCCAAGATCCCGCACGTACTAATCAGCCCCAGCATTTT. Translating it yields CASSQDPARTNQPQHF.

The chain uses TRBV6-1 and TRBJ1-1, with D possibly TRBD1 on 5 matching bases. The ends were cut back, 4 bases at V and 8 bases at J, with 11 bases in the middle. Germline V gene data show CDR1 as MNHNS and CDR2 as SASEGT. This CDR3 spans 12 amino acids. CDR3 nucleotide sequence: TGTGCCAGCAGTGCTTACGACAGCGAAGCTTTCTTT. As protein: CASSAYDSEAFF.

V and J are TRBV10-3 and TRBJ2-7, with D unresolved. V was trimmed by 4 bases and J by 4 bases, leaving 5 bases between them. The germline V gene has CDR1 ENHRY and CDR2 SYGVKD. CDR3 length equals 11 residues. The CDR3 is CAISGAYEQYF. In nucleotides, the CDR3 is TGTGCCATCAGTGGGGCGTACGAGCAGTACTTC.

V usage is TRBV29-1 and J usage is TRBJ1-2; TRBD1 aligns across 7 bases. V lost 5 bases and J lost 0; bases outside the gene matches: 3. The CDR3 loop spans 13 amino acids. The germline V gene has CDR1 SQVTM and CDR2 ANQGSEA. The CDR3 DNA reads TGCAGCGTTCGGACAGGCGCTAACTATGGCTACACCTTC. This sequence encodes CSVRTGANYGYTF.

The chain links TRBV7-6 to TRBJ2-5; tentative D call: TRBD1 (5 bases). The CDR3 length is 13 residues. Deletions cut 3 bases from V and 5 bases from J, with 10 bases between. Germline V lookup: CDR1 SGHVS, CDR2 FNYEAQ. CDR3 coding DNA: TGTGCCAGCAGCTTCAGGGTGGAGGAGACCCAGTACTTC. Translating gives CASSFRVEETQYF.

The rearrangement uses TRBV6-5 and TRBJ2-2; 8 positions match TRBD1. This CDR3 is 14 amino acids long. Trimming removed 10 bases from V and 3 bases from J; junction bases left unmatched: 7. Per germline, CDR1 MNHEY and CDR2 SVGAGI. The CDR3 here is CATRRQGHTGELFF. CDR3 DNA sequence: TGTGCCACCCGGAGACAGGGGCACACCGGGGAGCTGTTTTTT.

This rearrangement joins TRBV19 to TRBJ2-1; 7 positions match TRBD1. CDR3 size: 15 residues. Germline V CDR1 and CDR2: LNHDA, SQIVND (reference sequence). V lost 8 bases and J lost 6; bases outside the gene matches: 13. The CDR3 region has the DNA TGTGCCAGTTCTATCCGACAGGGTTTTTTCAATGAGCAGTTCTTC. Its protein is CASSIRQGFFNEQFF.

J is TRBJ2-1 and V is TRBV6-5; TRBD1 aligns across 10 bases. Germline loops: CDR1 MNHEY, CDR2 SVGAGI. V gave up 2 bases and J gave up 8 bases; unmatched junction bases: 6. This CDR3 region has 15 residues. CDR3 sequence: CASSYATGGNYEQFF. The CDR3 DNA sequence: TGTGCCAGCAGTTACGCGACAGGGGGCAATTATGAGCAGTTCTTC.

The sample holds a few counts of this clone. This sequence joins TRBV19 and TRBJ2-7, with D maybe TRBD2 (6 bases). The germline CDR1 and CDR2 sequences are LNHDA and SQIVND (reference sequence). The CDR3 sequence is 12 residues long. V lost 10 bases and J 2 bases, leaving 12 bases between the germline ends. The CDR3 sequence is CATRGNTYEQYF. CDR3 nucleotide sequence: TGTGCCACCCGGGGGAACACCTACGAGCAGTACTTC.

The chain employs TRBV10-3 and TRBJ1-2; TRBD1 aligns across 9 bases. Trimming removed 2 bases from V and 3 bases from J; junction bases left unmatched: 4. Looked up from germline, CDR1 is ENHRY and CDR2 is SYGVKD. The CDR3 consists of 15 residues. Here the CDR3 DNA reads TGTGCCATCAGTGAGCCAGGACAGGGGCACTATGGCTACACCTTC. This gives the protein CAISEPGQGHYGYTF.

This chain links TRBV19 with TRBJ1-1; TRBD1 matches at 10 bases. This CDR3 region has 15 residues. In germline, CDR1 is LNHDA, CDR2 SQIVND (reference sequence). The J segment lost 5 bases and the V segment lost 7 bases, leaving 10 bases of the junction unmatched. CDR3 sequence (DNA): TGTGCCAGTACCCCATCGGACAGGGGGTGGACTGAAGCTTTCTTT. It is translated as CASTPSDRGWTEAFF.

V and J are TRBV11-2 and TRBJ2-7; 15 bases are shared with TRBD2. The CDR3 sequence is 15 residues long. V trimming: 2 bases; J trimming: 6 bases; junction bases outside the gene matches: 2. The germline gives CDR1 SGHAT, CDR2 FQNNGV. In DNA form, the CDR3 reads TGTGCCAGCAGCTTATCGGGACTAGCGGGGGGCGAGCAGTACTTC. Protein: CASSLSGLAGGEQYF.

The V call is TRBV18, the J call TRBJ2-5; D call uncertain. The CDR3 is 13 amino acids. From germline, CDR1 is KGHSH and CDR2 LQKENI. Trimming pared 1 base from V and 5 bases from J, leaving 8 bases between. CDR3 sequence reads: CASSPQHSETQYF. DNA of the CDR3: TGTGCCAGCTCACCACAGCACAGTGAGACCCAGTACTTC. Using reference TRBV18 and TRBJ2-5 for the parts outside the CDR3, the full variable domain is NAGVMQNPRHLVRRRGQEARLRCSPMKGHSHVYWYRQLPEEGLKFMVYLQKENIIDESGMPKERFSAEFPKEGPSILRIQQVVRGDSAAYFCASSPQHSETQYFGPGTRLLVL.

The CDR3 sequence: CSGLTGKNTEAFF. Here the CDR3 DNA reads TGCAGCGGATTGACGGGGAAAAACACTGAAGCTTTCTTT. This chain joins TRBV29-1 and TRBJ1-1; D unresolved. CDR1 SQVTM and CDR2 ANQGSEA come from the germline V gene. The CDR3 is 13 residues long. The V and J ends lost 7 bases and 2 bases respectively, with 14 bases between them.

The rearrangement links TRBV5-1 to TRBJ1-6, with a weak D call TRBD1 (6 bases). V was clipped by 3 bases and J by 4 bases, with 11 bases between them. CDR1 is SGHRS and CDR2 is YFSETQ in the germline V gene. This CDR3 has 15 residues. The CDR3 sequence is CASSSRTDYNSPLHF. CDR3 DNA: TGCGCCAGCAGCTCCCGGACAGATTATAATTCACCCCTCCACTTT.

The chain recombines TRBV6-1 with TRBJ1-2; D unclear. The CDR3 has 14 amino acids. V lost 5 bases and J 1 base, leaving 11 bases between the germline ends. The germline CDR1 and CDR2 sequences are MNHNS and SASEGT. CDR3 loop: CASSSRENNYGYTF. In DNA, the CDR3 is TGTGCCAGCAGTAGCCGGGAAAATAACTATGGCTACACCTTC.

J is TRBJ2-5 and V is TRBV27, with a weak D call TRBD1 (5 bases). The J call is doubtful: the DNA matches TRBJ2-7 better. Per the germline V gene, CDR1 is MNHEY and CDR2 is SMNVEV (reference sequence). This CDR3 spans 14 amino acids. The CDR3 loop is CASGKGARPYEQYF. CDR3 in DNA: TGTGCCAGCGGGAAAGGGGCTAGACCCTACGAGCAGTACTTC.

The chain combines TRBV27 with TRBJ2-1; 9 positions agree with TRBD2. Germline values: CDR1 MNHEY, CDR2 SMNVEV (reference sequence). CDR3 length: 18 residues. V dropped 0 bases and J dropped 6; count of bases not matched to a gene: 12. Here the CDR3 DNA reads TGTGCCAGCAGTTTATCCCCCTATTTAGCGGGGGCTTTCAATGAGCAGTTCTTC. It yields the protein CASSLSPYLAGAFNEQFF.

The chain joins TRBV19 to TRBJ1-6, with D perhaps TRBD1 (5 bases). CDR3 length: 16 amino acids. Trimming removed 7 bases at V and 7 bases at J, with 20 bases between. The germline CDR1 and CDR2 sequences are LNHDA and SQIVND (reference sequence). As DNA, the CDR3 is TGTGCCAGTAAAGGACGACCGACGGGACTCAATTCACCCCTCCACTTT. This codes for CASKGRPTGLNSPLHF. Supplemented by reference TRBV19 and TRBJ1-6, the full variable domain reads DGGITQSPKYLFRKEGQNVTLSCEQNLNHDAMYWYRQDPGQGLRLIYYSQIVNDFQKGDIAEGYSVSREKKESFPLTVTSAQKNPTAFYLCASKGRPTGLNSPLHFGNGTRLTVT.

DNA for the CDR3: TGTGCCCTGGACAGGACAGGGATCCAAGAGACCCAGTACTTC. It is translated as CALDRTGIQETQYF. This sequence joins TRBV30 and TRBJ2-5; TRBD1 matches at 8 bases. The CDR3 has 14 residues. Germline lookup yields CDR1 GTSNPN and CDR2 SVGIG (reference sequence). V was pared by 8 bases and J by 1 base, with 9 bases of the junction left unmatched. Drawing the rest from reference TRBV30 and TRBJ2-5, the complete variable domain is SQTIHQWPATLVQPVGSPLSLECTVEGTSNPNLYWYRQAAGRGLQLLFYSVGIGQISSEVPQNLSASRPQDRQFILSSKKLLLSDSGFYLCALDRTGIQETQYFGPGTRLLVL.

V gene TRBV27 combines with J gene TRBJ2-1; D might be TRBD2 (6 bases). V was pared by 2 bases and J by 0 bases, with 8 bases between. Looked up from germline, CDR1 is MNHEY and CDR2 is SMNVEV (reference sequence). The CDR3 consists of 15 residues. CDR3 loop: CASSLGTGSYNEQFF. The CDR3 DNA sequence: TGTGCCAGCAGTTTAGGGACTGGCTCCTACAATGAGCAGTTCTTC.

The chain couples TRBV29-1 to TRBJ2-5, with 9 positions matching TRBD1. The CDR3 sequence is 15 residues long. With V trimmed by 4 bases and J by 4 bases, 10 bases remained unmatched. Germline V CDR1 and CDR2: SQVTM, ANQGSEA. Here the CDR3 reads CSVAPDRGSGETQYF. The CDR3 DNA reads as TGCAGCGTTGCCCCGGACAGGGGCAGTGGAGAGACCCAGTACTTC. Using reference TRBV29-1 and TRBJ2-5 for the parts outside the CDR3, the full variable domain is SAVISQKPSRDICQRGTSLTIQCQVDSQVTMMFWYRQQPGQSLTLIATANQGSEATYESGFVIDKFPISRPNLTFSTLTVSNMSPEDSSIYLCSVAPDRGSGETQYFGPGTRLLVL.

This chain connects TRBV18 to TRBJ1-1; D might be TRBD1 (6 bases). Trimming shortened V by 2 bases and J by 2 bases, and 12 bases separated the two germline ends. CDR3 length: 15 residues. Per germline, CDR1 KGHSH and CDR2 LQKENI. The CDR3 loop is CASSPMAGDNTEAFF. CDR3 DNA: TGTGCCAGCTCACCAATGGCAGGGGACAACACTGAAGCTTTCTTT.

The chain has TRBV27 and TRBJ2-6; 7 bases fit TRBD2. The J segment lost 1 base and the V segment lost 5 bases, leaving 8 bases of the junction unmatched. Germline assignment: CDR1 MNHEY and CDR2 SMNVEV (reference sequence). The CDR3 totals 17 residues. The chain's CDR3 is CASSHPPAGSGANVLTF. CDR3 in DNA: TGTGCCAGCAGTCACCCCCCAGCGGGGTCTGGGGCCAACGTCCTGACTTTC.